This T cell receptor (beta chain) was observed in a study of blood T cell repertoires in COVID-19. Overall study: The samples span acute and convalescent COVID-19 from the United States, Italy and Spain. PBMCs, B-cell-depleted T cells, or T cells provided the cDNA or gDNA that made up the material.

There are 13 residues in the CDR3. The V segment lost 6 bases and the J segment 5 bases; nucleotides outside the gene matches: 6. Germline V CDR1 and CDR2: MNHEY, SVGAGI. Sequencing was performed with immunoSEQ multiplex PCR; in TCRdb, only in-frame clones are kept and a portion is missing. The sample has 200,000 to 250,000 clones, around 80% seen once. This receptor was obtained from a woman aged 40 to 50 who had recovered from COVID-19. The sample comprised peripheral blood. This chain links TRBV6-5 with TRBJ1-2; TRBD1 agrees at 7 bases. The CDR3 DNA follows: TGTGCCAGCAGGGCTCAACAGGGGTATGGCTACACCTTC. Its translation: CASRAQQGYGYTF.